The T cell receptor (beta chain) described here comes from a study of T cell responses to AZD1222 COVID-19 vaccine. Germline loops: CDR1 GTSNPN, CDR2 SVGIG (reference sequence). The CDR3 extends over 14 amino acids. The V and J ends lost 7 bases and 3 bases respectively, with 15 bases between them. This clone was recorded only once. TCRdb's table, derived via immunoSEQ multiplex PCR, lists solely in-frame clones and lacks some. This repertoire shows roughly 150,000 clones, approximately 89% found once; its top ten account for 4.5% to 6.5%. The receptor was derived from an adult in good health. V is TRBV30 and J is TRBJ2-2; tentatively, D is TRBD2 (6 bases). Source: peripheral blood, taken on day 0 of AZD1222 vaccination. The CDR3 protein is CAYSTGGYTGELFF. The CDR3 DNA reads TGTGCCTACTCCACCGGGGGTTACACCGGGGAGCTGTTTTTT.